This TCR beta chain stems from a study of OX40 agonist ivuxolimab in advanced cancers. In the study overall: With a range of about 20 to 79, age averaged approximately 60 years, and roughly 80% were male. Eligibility rules accepted prior anti-PD-1, anti-PD-L1 or anti-CTLA-4 therapy, and roughly 42% had some.

Of note for this clone: Its specificity is unknown.

Overall study results and limits: Clonal expansion in partial responders at 0.1-3.0 mg/kg ranked among the lowest.

Patients with a history of autoimmune disease or on systemic immunosuppression were excluded. Profiling relied on immunoSEQ multiplex PCR, and the TCRdb table lists in-frame clones only, not all of them. The sample comprises about 83,000 clones, roughly 80% of which are singletons, and under 7.5% rests with the top ten. CDR1 and CDR2 from the germline V gene are LGHNA and YNFKEQ. Trimming took 0 bases from V and 6 from J; bases not matched to a gene: 7. The CDR3 is 16 amino acids. This clonotype was obtained from an adult with an advanced solid tumor such as melanoma, head and neck, liver or kidney cancer. Sample: CD4+ or CD8+ T cells sorted from blood, taken in a trial of the OX40 agonist ivuxolimab. This chain connects TRBV4-2 to TRBJ2-2, with TRBD2 matching 7 bases. CDR3 protein: CASSQDVGLESGELFF. CDR3 bases: TGTGCCAGCAGCCAAGATGTCGGACTAGAGTCCGGGGAGCTGTTTTTT.